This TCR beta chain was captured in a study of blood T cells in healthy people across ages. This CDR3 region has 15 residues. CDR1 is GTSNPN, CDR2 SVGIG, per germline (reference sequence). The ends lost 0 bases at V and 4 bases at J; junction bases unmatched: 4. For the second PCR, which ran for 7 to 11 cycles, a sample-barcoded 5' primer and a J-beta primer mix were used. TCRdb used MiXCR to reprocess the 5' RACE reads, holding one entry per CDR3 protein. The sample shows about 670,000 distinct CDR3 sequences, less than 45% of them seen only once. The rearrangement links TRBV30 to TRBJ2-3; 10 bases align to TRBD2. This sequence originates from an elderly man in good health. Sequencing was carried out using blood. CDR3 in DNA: TGTGCCTGGAGTGTAACTAGCGGGATTCCAGATACGCAGTATTTT. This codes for CAWSVTSGIPDTQYF.